A selection of T cell receptor beta chains follows, all from one sample in a study of cytomegalovirus exposure and HLA in healthy donors. Sequencing was performed with immunoSEQ multiplex PCR; in TCRdb, only in-frame clones are kept and a portion is missing. The sample holds more than 60,000 clones. The specimen sequenced was PBMCs. These receptors came from a boy younger than 18 in good health and CMV-seronegative. CDR3s include the opening cysteine and the closing phenylalanine or tryptophan. The D gene is left open where the match is weak.

j_call v_call d_call cdr3_nt cdr3_aa
TRBJ2-5 TRBV6-1 TRBD1 TGTGCCAGCAGTGGCCCCGACGGGGACAGGGGGGGAGAGACCCAGTACTTC CASSGPDGDRGGETQYF
TRBJ1-2 TRBV6-1 . TGTGCCAGCAGTATGGGTCGAGGGTTTAGGGGCTACACCTTC CASSMGRGFRGYTF
TRBJ2-5 TRBV5-6 . TGTGCCAGCAGCTTGCCCCAGGCGGAGACCCAGTACTTC CASSLPQAETQYF
TRBJ1-5 TRBV29-1 . TGCAGCGTTGGGGAGGGGGAGAAGGGCAGTCAGCCCCAGCATTTT CSVGEGEKGSQPQHF
TRBJ1-4 TRBV5-1 . TGCGCCAGCAGCTGGGGGACGGGGGCAACTAATGAAAAACTGTTTTTT CASSWGTGATNEKLFF
TRBJ2-3 TRBV9 . TGTGCCAGCAGCGTTACTACAGATACGCAGTATTTT CASSVTTDTQYF
TRBJ2-7 TRBV11-2 TRBD1 TGTGCCAGCAGCTGGGACCGGGACAGGGACTACGAGCAGTACTTC CASSWDRDRDYEQYF
TRBJ1-4 TRBV9 TRBD1 TGTGCCAGCAGCTCTGGGATCACGGACAGGGAGAGTACAACTAATGAAAAACTGTTTTTT CASSSGITDRESTTNEKLFF
TRBJ2-7 TRBV27 . TGTGCCAGCAGTCCCCTCAGGGGAGCGGTCTACGAGCAGTACTTC CASSPLRGAVYEQYF
TRBJ1-1 TRBV27 . TGTGCCAGCACCCTCCGAGGGAACACTGAAGCTTTCTTT CASTLRGNTEAFF
TRBJ2-7 TRBV10-3 TRBD1 TGTGCCTCCTCGGGACAGGGGGGCGAGCAGTACTTC CASSGQGGEQYF
TRBJ2-3 TRBV18 . TGTGCCAGCTCACCAGAGGCTAAAGGTCCCACAGATACGCAGTATTTT CASSPEAKGPTDTQYF
TRBJ1-1 TRBV5-4 . TGTGCCAGCAGCTTGGCTGCGGGGTTACTCATGAACACTGAAGCTTTCTTT CASSLAAGLLMNTEAFF
TRBJ2-7 TRBV18 . TGTGCCAGCTCAGCGGGACGGGCCGACGAGCAGTACTTC CASSAGRADEQYF
TRBJ2-3 TRBV29-1 . TGCAGCGTTCCGACAGCGAGCACAGATACGCAGTATTTT CSVPTASTDTQYF
TRBJ1-4 TRBV13 . TGTGCCAGCAGCCGGACATTGGTGGATGAAAAACTGTTTTTT CASSRTLVDEKLFF
TRBJ1-6 TRBV4-1 . TGCGCCAGCAGCCAAGAGCCGGGTCTGGGTAATTCACCCCTCCACTTT CASSQEPGLGNSPLHF
TRBJ1-1 TRBV30 . TGTGCCTGGAGTCTTAGGGCTAGCCCTGAAGCTTTCTTT CAWSLRASPEAFF
TRBJ2-7 TRBV6-5 . TGTGCCAGCATCCCTGGGGCCCGAGCCCCCTACGAGCAGTACTTC CASIPGARAPYEQYF
TRBJ1-5 TRBV19 . TGTGCCAGTAGTATAGGGACAAATCAGCCCCAGCATTTT CASSIGTNQPQHF
TRBJ1-1 TRBV9 . TGTGCCAGCAGCGTAGCGCAGGGCCTCACTGAAGCTTTCTTT CASSVAQGLTEAFF
TRBJ1-1 TRBV27 TRBD1 TGTGCCAGCACCCAGACAGGGGCGAACACTGAAGCTTTCTTT CASTQTGANTEAFF
TRBJ2-2 TRBV18 TRBD2 TGTGCCAGCTCACCACCGGGACTACAACGGACCGGGGAGCTGTTTTTT CASSPPGLQRTGELFF
TRBJ2-7 TRBV5-1 TRBD2 TGCGCCAGCGATCGCGGGGAGGGCTATCCCTACGAGCAGTACTTC CASDRGEGYPYEQYF
TRBJ2-1 TRBV2 TRBD2 TGTGCCAGCAGTGAACTAGAGACTAGCGGAAAAAACAATGAGCAGTTCTTC CASSELETSGKNNEQFF
TRBJ2-1 TRBV15 . TGTGCCACCAGCAGCGGGAGTACCTACAATGAGCAGTTCTTC CATSSGSTYNEQFF
TRBJ2-7 TRBV7-2 . TGTGCCAGCAGCTATGAGCACTACGAGCAGTACTTC CASSYEHYEQYF
TRBJ2-1 TRBV27 TRBD1 TGTGCCAGCAGTTGGCTGAGACAGGGGATCGAAAGCTCCTACAATGAGCAGTTCTTC CASSWLRQGIESSYNEQFF
TRBJ2-2 TRBV7-2 . TGTGCCAGCAATGGCGGAGGAGTCGGCGGGGAGCTGTTTTTT CASNGGGVGGELFF
TRBJ2-3 TRBV11-2 TRBD2 TGTGCCAGCAGCTTTGTACTAGCGGGAGAGCCAGATACGCAGTATTTT CASSFVLAGEPDTQYF
TRBJ2-2 TRBV7-3 . TGTGCCAGCAGCTCGGACACCGGGGAGCTGTTTTTT CASSSDTGELFF
TRBJ1-1 TRBV7-3 . TGTGCCAGCAGCCCGTCCGGAGGGGAAGCTTTCTTT CASSPSGGEAFF
TRBJ2-7 TRBV6-1 . TGTGCCAGCAGTGTGTCTATCTACGAGCAGTACTTC CASSVSIYEQYF
TRBJ1-1 TRBV18 TRBD1 TGTGCCAGCTCACCAAGCAGGGGGCCCACTGAAGCTTTCTTT CASSPSRGPTEAFF
TRBJ2-1 TRBV14 . TGTGCCAGCAGCCAGGCTAAGGGGATTTCGGTGACGGATGAGCAGTTCTTC CASSQAKGISVTDEQFF
TRBJ1-1 TRBV30 . TGTGCCCGGACAGTCCTGAACACTGAAGCTTTCTTT CARTVLNTEAFF
TRBJ2-5 TRBV5-1 . TGCGCCAGCAGCTTGAGGGAGGTGGAGACCCAGTACTTC CASSLREVETQYF
TRBJ2-1 TRBV27 . TGTGCCAGCACTCTTAGCGGAAGCTCCTACAATGAGCAGTTCTTC CASTLSGSSYNEQFF
TRBJ1-2 TRBV10-3 TRBD1 TGTGCCATCAGCGAAGCTACAGGGGGCTATGGCTACACCTTC CAISEATGGYGYTF
TRBJ1-5 TRBV28 . TGTGCCAGCAGTCTTACCGGGAATCAGCCCCAGCATTTT CASSLTGNQPQHF
TRBJ2-6 TRBV7-2 . TGTGCCAGCAGCCCCACAGGGTCGGGGGCCAACGTCCTGACTTTC CASSPTGSGANVLTF
TRBJ2-5 TRBV27 TRBD1 TGTGCCAGCAGCACAGAACAGGGGGCGAAAGGAGAGACCCAGTACTTC CASSTEQGAKGETQYF
TRBJ2-6 TRBV9 . TGTGCCAGCAGCGTCAGCGACTCCTCTGGGGCCAACGTCCTGACTTTC CASSVSDSSGANVLTF
TRBJ1-2 TRBV7-9 TRBD1 TGTGCCAGCACTAAGGGGGCTCGGGGTTCCTATGGCTACACCTTC CASTKGARGSYGYTF
TRBJ1-4 TRBV27 . TGTGCCAGCAGCTCCTTTGGGGGGGCAACTAATGAAAAACTGTTTTTT CASSSFGGATNEKLFF
TRBJ1-1 TRBV5-1 . TGCGCCAGCAGCTTGGATTGGGGGCGAAAGATGAACACTGAAGCTTTCTTT CASSLDWGRKMNTEAFF
TRBJ1-4 TRBV19 TRBD1 TGTGCCAGTAGAGATATACAGGGGCTGAGTGAAAAACTGTTTTTT CASRDIQGLSEKLFF
TRBJ1-2 TRBV5-6 TRBD1 TGTGCCAGCAGCTTTTCGGACAGGGCGTTCTATGGCTACACCTTC CASSFSDRAFYGYTF